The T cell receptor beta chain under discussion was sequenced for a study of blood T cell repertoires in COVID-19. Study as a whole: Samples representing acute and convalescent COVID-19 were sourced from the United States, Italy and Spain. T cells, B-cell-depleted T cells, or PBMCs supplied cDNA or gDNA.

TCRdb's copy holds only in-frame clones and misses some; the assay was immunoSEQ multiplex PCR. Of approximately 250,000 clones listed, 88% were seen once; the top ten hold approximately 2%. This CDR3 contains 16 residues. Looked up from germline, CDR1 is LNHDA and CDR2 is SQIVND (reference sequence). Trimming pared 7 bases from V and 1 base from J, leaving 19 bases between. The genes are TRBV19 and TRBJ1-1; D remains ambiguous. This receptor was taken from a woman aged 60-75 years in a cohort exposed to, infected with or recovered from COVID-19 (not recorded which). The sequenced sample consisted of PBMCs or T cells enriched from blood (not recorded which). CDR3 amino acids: CASTPQRTAKNTEAFF. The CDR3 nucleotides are TGTGCCAGTACACCCCAACGAACAGCTAAGAACACTGAAGCTTTCTTT.